The entry below describes one TCR beta chain. The data derive from a study of radiation and T cells in renal cell carcinoma. The method was immunoSEQ multiplex PCR; TCRdb's version includes in-frame clones alone and lacks a portion of them. The repertoire holds 150,000 to 200,000 clones, with around 89% as singletons. The CDR3 has 15 residues. Germline-derived CDR1 and CDR2 are LGHNT and FRNRAP. The germline V and J ends were trimmed by 0 bases and 5 bases, with 10 bases remaining between them. The time point is: blood 4 weeks post-SBRT, at nephrectomy. Described treatment: 15 Gy SBRT to primary tumor, nephrectomy 4 weeks later. Nephrectomy followed 15 Gy stereotactic body radiation by 4 weeks. Serial blood draws occurred at baseline and 2 and 4 weeks post-SBRT. The patient's renal cell carcinoma had clear cell pathology.

Sample: blood, taken from a patient whose treatment included radiotherapy and nephrectomy. This sequence originates from a woman in her fifties or sixties with renal cell carcinoma. The genes are TRBV12-5 and TRBJ2-2; maybe TRBD1 (5 bases). Written as DNA, the CDR3 is TGTGCTAGTGGTTTGGTGACAGCTATTACCGGGGAGCTGTTTTTT. As protein: CASGLVTAITGELFF.